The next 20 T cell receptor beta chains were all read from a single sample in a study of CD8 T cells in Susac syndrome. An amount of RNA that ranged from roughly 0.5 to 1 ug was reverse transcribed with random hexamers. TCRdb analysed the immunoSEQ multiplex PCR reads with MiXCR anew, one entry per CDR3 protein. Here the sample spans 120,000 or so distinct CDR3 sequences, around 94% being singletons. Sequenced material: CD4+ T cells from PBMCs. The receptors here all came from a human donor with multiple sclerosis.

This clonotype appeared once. This chain's CDR3 is CASSPDPHNTEAFF. DNA for the CDR3: TGCGCCAGCAGCCCGGACCCGCATAACACTGAAGCTTTCTTT. V gene TRBV5-1 combines with J gene TRBJ1-1; D ambiguous. V lost 4 bases and J lost 2, with 12 bases in between. Germline V lookup: CDR1 SGHRS, CDR2 YFSETQ. The length of the CDR3 is 14 residues.

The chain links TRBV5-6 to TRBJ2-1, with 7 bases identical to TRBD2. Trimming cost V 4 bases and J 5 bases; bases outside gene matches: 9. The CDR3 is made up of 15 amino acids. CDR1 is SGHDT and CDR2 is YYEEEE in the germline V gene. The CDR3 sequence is CASSIAGLGHNEQFF. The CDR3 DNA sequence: TGTGCCAGCAGCATCGCAGGACTAGGGCACAATGAGCAGTTCTTC.

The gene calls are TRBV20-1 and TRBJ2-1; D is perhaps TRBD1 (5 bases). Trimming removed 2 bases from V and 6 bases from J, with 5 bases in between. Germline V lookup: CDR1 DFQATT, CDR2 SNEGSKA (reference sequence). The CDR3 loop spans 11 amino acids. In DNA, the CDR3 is TGCAGTGCTAGACAGGGCAATGAGCAGTTCTTC. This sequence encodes CSARQGNEQFF.

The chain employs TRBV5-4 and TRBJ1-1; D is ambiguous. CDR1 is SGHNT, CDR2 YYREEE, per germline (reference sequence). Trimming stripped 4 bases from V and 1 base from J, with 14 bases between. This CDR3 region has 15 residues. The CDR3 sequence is CASSPRPDQNTEAFF. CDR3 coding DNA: TGTGCCAGCAGCCCGCGACCGGATCAGAACACTGAAGCTTTCTTT.

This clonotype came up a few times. This chain's CDR3 is CAVGRRGNDEKLFF. DNA of the CDR3: TGTGCCGTTGGTAGGAGGGGCAACGATGAAAAACTGTTTTTT. The genes are TRBV7-6 and TRBJ1-4, with D possibly TRBD1 on 5 matching bases. CDR1 SGHVS and CDR2 FNYEAQ come from the germline V gene. V shed 11 bases and J shed 6 bases, with 19 bases lying between them. The CDR3 covers 14 residues. The whole variable domain, filled in from reference TRBV7-6 and TRBJ1-4, reads GAGVSQSPRYKVTKRGQDVALRCDPISGHVSLYWYRQALGQGPEFLTYFNYEAQQDKSGLPNDRFSAERPEGSISTLTIQRTEQRDSAMYRCAVGRRGNDEKLFFGSGTQLSVL.

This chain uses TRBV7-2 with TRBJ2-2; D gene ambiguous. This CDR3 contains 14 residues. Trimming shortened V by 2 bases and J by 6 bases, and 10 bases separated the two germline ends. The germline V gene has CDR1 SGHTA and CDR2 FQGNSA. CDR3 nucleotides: TGTGCCAGCAGCTTAAAAACCGGGTCCGGGGAGCTGTTTTTT. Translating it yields CASSLKTGSGELFF.

CDR3 DNA: TGTGCCAGCACCTCTCACCAGGGGACCTCCGGGGCCAACGTCCTGACTTTC. Translation: CASTSHQGTSGANVLTF. The chain combines TRBV6-2 or TRBV6-3 with TRBJ2-6; D may be TRBD1 (6 bases). CDR1 and CDR2 (germline): MNHEY, SVGEGT. The CDR3 loop spans 17 amino acids. V lost 7 bases, J lost 4 bases, and 20 bases lay in between.

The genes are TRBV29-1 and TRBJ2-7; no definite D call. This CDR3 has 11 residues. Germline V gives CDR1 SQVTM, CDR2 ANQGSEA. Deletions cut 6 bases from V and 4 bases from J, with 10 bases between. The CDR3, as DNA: TGCAGCGTACGGACGGAGTACGAGCAGTACTTC. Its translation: CSVRTEYEQYF.

This chain's CDR3 is CASSQATNQPQHF. The DNA of the CDR3 is TGTGCCAGCAGCCAAGCTACCAATCAGCCCCAGCATTTT. The chain employs TRBV3-1 and TRBJ1-5, with unresolved D. Trimming took 1 base from V and 3 from J, leaving 4 bases between them. Germline CDR1 reads LGHDT; CDR2 reads YNNKEL (reference sequence). The CDR3 contains 13 residues.

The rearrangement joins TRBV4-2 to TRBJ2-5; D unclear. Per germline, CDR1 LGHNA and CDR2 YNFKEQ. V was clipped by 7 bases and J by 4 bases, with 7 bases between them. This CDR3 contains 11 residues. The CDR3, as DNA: TGTGCCAGCACCTCGGGAGAGACCCAGTACTTC. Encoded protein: CASTSGETQYF.

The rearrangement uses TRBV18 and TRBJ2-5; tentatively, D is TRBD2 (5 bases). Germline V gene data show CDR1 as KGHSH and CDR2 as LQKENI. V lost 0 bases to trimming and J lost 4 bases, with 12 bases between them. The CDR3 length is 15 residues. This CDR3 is CASSPPSGIRETQYF. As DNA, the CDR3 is TGTGCCAGCTCACCACCATCGGGGATCCGAGAGACCCAGTACTTC. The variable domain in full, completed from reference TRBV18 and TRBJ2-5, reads NAGVMQNPRHLVRRRGQEARLRCSPMKGHSHVYWYRQLPEEGLKFMVYLQKENIIDESGMPKERFSAEFPKEGPSILRIQQVVRGDSAAYFCASSPPSGIRETQYFGPGTRLLVL.

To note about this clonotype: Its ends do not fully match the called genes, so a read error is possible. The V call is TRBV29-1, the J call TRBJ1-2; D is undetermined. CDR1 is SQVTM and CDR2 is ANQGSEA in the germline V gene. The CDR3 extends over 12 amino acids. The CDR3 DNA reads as TGCAGCGTTGTCCTTGGAGCACCATGGAGCTCCTTC. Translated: CSVVLGAPWSSF.

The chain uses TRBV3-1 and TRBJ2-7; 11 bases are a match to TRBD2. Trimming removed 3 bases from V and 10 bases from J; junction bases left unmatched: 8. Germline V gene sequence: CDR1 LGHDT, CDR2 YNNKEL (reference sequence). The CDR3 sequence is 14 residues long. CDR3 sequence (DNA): TGTGCCAGCAGCCATGAGACTAGCGGGACCCCTCAGTACTTC. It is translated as CASSHETSGTPQYF.

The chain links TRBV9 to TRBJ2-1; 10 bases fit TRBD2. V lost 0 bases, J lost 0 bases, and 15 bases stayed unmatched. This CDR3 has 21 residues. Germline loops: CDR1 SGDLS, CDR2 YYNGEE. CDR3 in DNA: TGTGCCAGCAGCGTAGGCCTAACGGGACTAGCGCTACCCAGCTCCTACAATGAGCAGTTCTTC. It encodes CASSVGLTGLALPSSYNEQFF.

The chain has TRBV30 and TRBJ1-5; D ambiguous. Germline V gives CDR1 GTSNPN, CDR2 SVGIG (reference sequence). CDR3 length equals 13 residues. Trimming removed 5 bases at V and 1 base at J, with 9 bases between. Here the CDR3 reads CAWDVGSNQPQHF. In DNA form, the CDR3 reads TGTGCCTGGGATGTCGGCAGCAATCAGCCCCAGCATTTT.

CDR3 in amino acids: CSARAINTIYF. The CDR3 region has the DNA TGCAGTGCTAGAGCGATTAACACCATATATTTT. This sequence joins TRBV20-1 and TRBJ1-3; no firm D call. The CDR3 has 11 residues. Per germline, CDR1 DFQATT and CDR2 SNEGSKA (reference sequence). The V end was cut by 1 base, the J end by 7 bases, with 5 bases between.

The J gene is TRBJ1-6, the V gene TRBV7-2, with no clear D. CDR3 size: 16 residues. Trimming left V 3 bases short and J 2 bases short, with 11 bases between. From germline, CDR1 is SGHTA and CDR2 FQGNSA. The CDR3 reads CASSFPPSPYNSPLHF. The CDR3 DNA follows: TGTGCCAGCAGCTTTCCTCCGTCACCCTATAATTCACCCCTCCACTTT.

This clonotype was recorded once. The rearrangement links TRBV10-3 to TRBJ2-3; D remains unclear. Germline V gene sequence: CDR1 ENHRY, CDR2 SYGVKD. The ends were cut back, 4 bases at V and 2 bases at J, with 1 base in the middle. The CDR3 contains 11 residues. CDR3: CAISVTDTQYF. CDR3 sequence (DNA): TGTGCCATCAGTGTCACAGATACGCAGTATTTT.

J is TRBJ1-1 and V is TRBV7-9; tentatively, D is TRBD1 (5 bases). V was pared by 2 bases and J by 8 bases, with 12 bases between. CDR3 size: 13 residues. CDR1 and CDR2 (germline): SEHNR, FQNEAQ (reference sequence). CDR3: CASSLLGGIEAFF. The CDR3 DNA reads TGTGCCAGCAGCTTACTTGGGGGAATCGAAGCTTTCTTT.

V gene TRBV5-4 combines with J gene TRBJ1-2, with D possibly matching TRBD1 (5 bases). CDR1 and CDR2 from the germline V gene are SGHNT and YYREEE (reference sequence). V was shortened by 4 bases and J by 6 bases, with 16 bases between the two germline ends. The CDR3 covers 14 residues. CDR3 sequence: CASSHTQGNNGYTF. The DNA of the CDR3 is TGTGCCAGCAGCCACACTCAGGGAAACAATGGCTACACCTTC.